This TCR beta chain was sequenced for a study of blood T cell repertoires in COVID-19. Whole-study context: Samples of COVID-19 (acute and convalescent) were obtained from the United States, Italy and Spain. T cells, B-cell-depleted T cells, or PBMCs provided the cDNA or gDNA that served as material.

Methods used by the authors: By means of reference gene primer amplification, nucleated cell counts were estimated. Profiling relied on immunoSEQ multiplex PCR, and the TCRdb table lists in-frame clones only, not all of them. The D gene and trimming were derived from the DNA, and the V and J assignments and clone size from that table. The data hold 250,000 to 350,000 clones, with approximately 90% observed a single time. The CDR3 spans 13 residues. Germline values: CDR1 LNHDA, CDR2 SQIVND (reference sequence). The ends were cut back, 3 bases at V and 5 bases at J, with 8 bases in the middle. J is TRBJ1-5 and V is TRBV19; the D is unclear. This clonotype originated in a woman aged 50 to 60 who had recovered from COVID-19. Specimen: peripheral blood. The CDR3 coding sequence is TGTGCCAGTAGTATTGATTCGGATCAGCCCCAGCATTTT. This translates into CASSIDSDQPQHF.